A single sample gave rise to the 9 T cell receptor beta chains below, sequenced in a study of T cell repertoires in cytomegalovirus infection. TCRdb reanalysed the reads using MiXCR and keeps one entry per CDR3 protein. The sample lists roughly 350,000 distinct CDR3 sequences, just under 35% occurring once. Their cognate antigens are unknown. The specimen was cultured PBMCs, collected from culture after CMV antigen stimulation. The receptor set was obtained from a human donor in good health (CMV status not recorded). Some clones in this sample may be carry-over from other donors' samples.

This clonotype has a handful of counts. The rearrangement links TRBV7-2 to TRBJ2-2, with D possibly being TRBD1 or TRBD2 (6 bases each). Germline V CDR1 and CDR2: SGHTA, FQGNSA. This CDR3 contains 16 residues. Trimming removed 1 base from V and 2 bases from J, with 11 bases in between. The CDR3 loop is CASSLVFGGNTGELFF. As DNA, the CDR3 is TGTGCCAGCAGCTTAGTATTCGGGGGCAACACCGGGGAGCTGTTTTTT.

In its sample, this clonotype is medium-sized. CDR3 DNA sequence: TGCGCCAGCAGCCAAGTGAATCGACGCGGGAGGGATGAGCAGTTCTTC. The encoded protein is CASSQVNRRGRDEQFF. This chain joins TRBV4-1 and TRBJ2-1, with 9 bases lining up with TRBD2. The CDR3 runs to 16 residues. Trimming took 1 base from V and 8 from J; bases not matched to a gene: 9. Per the germline V gene, CDR1 is MGHRA and CDR2 is YSYEKL.

The CDR3, as DNA: TGTGCCAGCAGCCTGACAGGGAATGGCTACTCTGGAAACACCATATATTTT. Protein product: CASSLTGNGYSGNTIYF. The gene calls are TRBV7-8 and TRBJ1-3, with 7 bases aligning to TRBD1. J was trimmed by 0 bases and V by 5 bases; bases with no gene match: 10. Germline values: CDR1 SGHVS, CDR2 FQNEAQ. The CDR3 sequence is 17 residues long.

The rearrangement uses TRBV10-3 and TRBJ1-6; TRBD1 agrees at 8 bases. Looked up from germline, CDR1 is ENHRY and CDR2 is SYGVKD. The CDR3 has 15 amino acids. V shed 6 bases and J 5 bases; nucleotides not matched to a gene: 6. The CDR3 protein is CAIRDHRGDNSPLHF. In DNA form, the CDR3 reads TGTGCCATCAGGGACCACAGGGGGGATAATTCACCCCTCCACTTT.

CDR3 bases: TGTGCCAGCAGTCCGTACCCGACAGCGCTGAACACTGAAGCTTTCTTT. Translating it yields CASSPYPTALNTEAFF. This chain links TRBV7-2 with TRBJ1-1; D perhaps matches TRBD1 (5 bases). CDR1 SGHTA and CDR2 FQGNSA come from the germline V gene. The length of the CDR3 is 16 residues. Between the trimmed V and J ends, which lost 6 bases and 0 bases, there was a span of 17 bases.

This rearrangement joins TRBV5-1 to TRBJ2-2; TRBD1 matches at 8 bases. This CDR3 has 16 residues. Germline V gene sequence: CDR1 SGHRS, CDR2 YFSETQ. J lost 0 bases, V lost 0 bases, and 1 base had no gene match. The CDR3 loop is CASSLGQGSNTGELFF. CDR3 nucleotides: TGCGCCAGCAGCTTGGGACAGGGGTCGAACACCGGGGAGCTGTTTTTT.

The table lists this clonotype with a few counts. The chain has TRBV7-2 and TRBJ1-6, with a tentative D call TRBD1 (6 bases). The CDR3 sequence is 15 residues long. V shed 1 base and J shed 8 bases, with 12 bases lying between them. Germline V gene data show CDR1 as SGHTA and CDR2 as FQGNSA. The CDR3 DNA reads TGTGCCAGCAGCTTAGGGTGGGGGGCGGATTCACCCCTCCACTTT. Encoded protein: CASSLGWGADSPLHF.

The chain uses TRBV4-1 and TRBJ2-1; 10 nucleotides agree with TRBD2. This CDR3 has 16 residues. Germline CDR1 and CDR2: MGHRA and YSYEKL. Trimming removed 3 bases from V and 5 bases from J; junction bases left unmatched: 7. CDR3 nucleotide sequence: TGCGCCAGCAGCCAGACCGGGACTAGCGCGAACAATGAGCAGTTCTTC. Protein product: CASSQTGTSANNEQFF.

This sequence joins TRBV28 and TRBJ2-1; perhaps TRBD2 as D (5 bases). Between the trimmed V and J ends, which lost 3 bases and 10 bases, there was a span of 19 bases. Germline loops: CDR1 MDHEN, CDR2 SYDVKM. The CDR3 consists of 15 residues. CDR3 sequence (DNA): TGTGCCAGCAGTTTGGAGATAGCGACAAGTAGAGAGCAGTTCTTC. Protein product: CASSLEIATSREQFF.